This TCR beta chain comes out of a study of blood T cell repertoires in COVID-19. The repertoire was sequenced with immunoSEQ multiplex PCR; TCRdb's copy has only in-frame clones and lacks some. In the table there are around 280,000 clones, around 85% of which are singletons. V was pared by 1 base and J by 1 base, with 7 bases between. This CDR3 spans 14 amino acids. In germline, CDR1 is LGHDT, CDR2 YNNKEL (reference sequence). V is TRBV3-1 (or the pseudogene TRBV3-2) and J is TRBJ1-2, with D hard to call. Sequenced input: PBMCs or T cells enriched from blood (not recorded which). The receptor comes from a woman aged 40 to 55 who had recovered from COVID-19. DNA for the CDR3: TGTGCCAGCAGCCAAGCTATATATAACTATGGCTACACCTTC. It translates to CASSQAIYNYGYTF.